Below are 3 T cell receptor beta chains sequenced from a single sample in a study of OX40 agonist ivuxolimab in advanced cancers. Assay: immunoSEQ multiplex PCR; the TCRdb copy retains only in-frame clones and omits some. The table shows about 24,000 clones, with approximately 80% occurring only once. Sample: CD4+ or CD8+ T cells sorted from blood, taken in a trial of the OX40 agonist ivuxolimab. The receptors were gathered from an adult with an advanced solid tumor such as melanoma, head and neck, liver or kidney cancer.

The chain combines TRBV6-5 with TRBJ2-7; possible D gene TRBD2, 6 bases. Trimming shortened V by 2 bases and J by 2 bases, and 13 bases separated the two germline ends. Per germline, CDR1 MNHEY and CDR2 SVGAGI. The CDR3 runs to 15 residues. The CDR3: CASSYERARAYEQYF. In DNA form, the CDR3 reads TGTGCCAGCAGTTACGAGCGGGCTCGGGCCTACGAGCAGTACTTC.

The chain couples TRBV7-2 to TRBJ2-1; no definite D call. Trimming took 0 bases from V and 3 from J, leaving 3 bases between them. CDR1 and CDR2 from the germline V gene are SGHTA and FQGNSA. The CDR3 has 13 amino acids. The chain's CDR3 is CASSLADYNEQFF. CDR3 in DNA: TGTGCCAGCAGCTTAGCGGACTACAATGAGCAGTTCTTC.

The CDR3: CASSVGQLGTEAFF. The CDR3 region has the DNA TGTGCCAGCAGCGTAGGTCAGTTGGGAACTGAAGCTTTCTTT. The chain links TRBV9 to TRBJ1-1, with no clear D. V lost 0 bases and J lost 5, with 11 bases in between. The germline gives CDR1 SGDLS, CDR2 YYNGEE. The CDR3 totals 14 residues.